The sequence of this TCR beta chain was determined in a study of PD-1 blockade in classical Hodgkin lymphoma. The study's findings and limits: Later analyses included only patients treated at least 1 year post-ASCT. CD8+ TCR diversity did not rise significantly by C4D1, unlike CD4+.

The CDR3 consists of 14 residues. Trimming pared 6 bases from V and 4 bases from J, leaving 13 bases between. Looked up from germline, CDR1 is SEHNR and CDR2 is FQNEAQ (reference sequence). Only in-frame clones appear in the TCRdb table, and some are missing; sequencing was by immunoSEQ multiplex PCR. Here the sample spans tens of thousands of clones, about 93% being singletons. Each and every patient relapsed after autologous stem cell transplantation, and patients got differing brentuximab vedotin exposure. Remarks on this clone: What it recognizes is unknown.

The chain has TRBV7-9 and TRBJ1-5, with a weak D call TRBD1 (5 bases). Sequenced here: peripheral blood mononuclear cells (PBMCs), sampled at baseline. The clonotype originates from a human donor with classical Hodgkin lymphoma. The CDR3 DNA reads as TGTGCCAGCAGTTCATGGGGGGGGAATCAGCCCCAGCATTTT. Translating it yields CASSSWGGNQPQHF. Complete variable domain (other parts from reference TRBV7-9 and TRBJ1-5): DTGVSQNPRHKITKRGQNVTFRCDPISEHNRLYWYRQTLGQGPEFLTYFQNEAQLEKSRLLSDRFSAERPKGSFSTLEIQRTEQGDSAMYLCASSSWGGNQPQHFGDGTRLSIL.